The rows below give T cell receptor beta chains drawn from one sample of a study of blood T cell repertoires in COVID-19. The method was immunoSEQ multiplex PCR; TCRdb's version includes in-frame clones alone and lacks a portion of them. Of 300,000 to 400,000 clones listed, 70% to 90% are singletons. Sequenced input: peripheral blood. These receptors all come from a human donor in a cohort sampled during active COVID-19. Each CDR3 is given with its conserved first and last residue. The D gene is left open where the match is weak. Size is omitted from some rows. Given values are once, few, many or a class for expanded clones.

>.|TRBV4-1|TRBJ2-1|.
TGCGCCAGCAGCCAAGATCGTAACAATGAGCAGTTCTTC
CASSQDRNNEQFF
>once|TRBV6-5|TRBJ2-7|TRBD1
TGTGCCAGCAGTAGACCGGGACAGGGGGCCGGCGAGCAGTACTTC
CASSRPGQGAGEQYF
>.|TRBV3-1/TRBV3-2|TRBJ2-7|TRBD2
TGTGCCAGCAGCGGCCGAGTAAGACTAGCGGGACCCTACGAGCAGTACTTC
CASSGRVRLAGPYEQYF
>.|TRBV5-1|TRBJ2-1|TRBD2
TGCGCCAGCAGCCCGGCCTGGCTAGCGGGGGGGCCCCACAATGAGCAGTTCTTC
CASSPAWLAGGPHNEQFF
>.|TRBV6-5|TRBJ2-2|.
TGTGCCAGCCTCCCAGGGCCGGACACCGGGGAGCTGTTTTTT
CASLPGPDTGELFF
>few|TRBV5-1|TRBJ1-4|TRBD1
TGCGCCAGCAGCTTGGATGGGACAGGGTACGAAAAACTGTTTTTT
CASSLDGTGYEKLFF
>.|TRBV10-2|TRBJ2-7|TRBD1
TGCGCCACCTGCCTTGGGACAGGGTCAGACTACGAGCAGTACTTC
CATCLGTGSDYEQYF
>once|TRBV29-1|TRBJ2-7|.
TGCAGCGTTATGGGCGGGACCACGTACGAGCAGTACTTC
CSVMGGTTYEQYF
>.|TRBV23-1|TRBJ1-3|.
TGCGCCAGCAGCCTCCCCGGGCAGGGGAGAAACACCATATATTTT
CASSLPGQGRNTIYF
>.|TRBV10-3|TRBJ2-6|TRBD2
TGTGCCATCAGTGCTAGCGGGTCTTCCGGGGCCAACGTCCTGACTTTC
CAISASGSSGANVLTF
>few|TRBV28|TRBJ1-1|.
TGTGCCAGCAGTTTGTTTGGTACGGCTGAAGCTTTCTTT
CASSLFGTAEAFF
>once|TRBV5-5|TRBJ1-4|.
TGTGCCAGCAGCTTGGTTCAGGGGAGCGAAGAAAAACTGTTTTTT
CASSLVQGSEEKLFF
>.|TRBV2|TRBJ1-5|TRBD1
TGTGCCAGCAGCCGAGACAGGGATCAGCCCCAGCATTTT
CASSRDRDQPQHF
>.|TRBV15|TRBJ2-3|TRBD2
TGTGCCACCAGCAGAGATAGCCGGGGGGGTATAGATACGCAGTATTTT
CATSRDSRGGIDTQYF
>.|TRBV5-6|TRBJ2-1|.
TGTGCCAGCAGCTTGAGCCGGGGGAGGTCCTACAATGAGCAGTTCTTC
CASSLSRGRSYNEQFF
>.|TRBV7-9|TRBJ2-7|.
TGTGCCAGCAGCTTAACTGCAGGGGCCAACGAGCAGTACTTC
CASSLTAGANEQYF
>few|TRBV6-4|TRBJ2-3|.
TGTGCCAGCAGCGGCGGACTTGACACAGATACGCAGTATTTT
CASSGGLDTDTQYF
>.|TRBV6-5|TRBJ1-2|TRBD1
TGTGCCAGCAGCCACGGACCCACGGGGACAGATGGCTACACCTTC
CASSHGPTGTDGYTF
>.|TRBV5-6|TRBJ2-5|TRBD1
TGTGCCAGCAGCCCGACAGGGTACGAGGAGACCCAGTACTTC
CASSPTGYEETQYF
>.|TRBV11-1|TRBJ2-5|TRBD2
TGTGCCAGCAGCCCTGGGACTAGCGGAAAAGAGACCCAGTACTTC
CASSPGTSGKETQYF
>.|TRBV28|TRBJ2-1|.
TGTGCCAGCAGCCTAATGGACTACGAGCAGTTCTTC
CASSLMDYEQFF
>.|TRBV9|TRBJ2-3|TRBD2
TGTGCCAGCAGCGGGGCTAGCGGGGGGGCTGGAGATACGCAGTATTTT
CASSGASGGAGDTQYF
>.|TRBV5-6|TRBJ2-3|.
TGTGCCAGCAGTCCCGGGACTTCTAGCACAGATACGCAGTATTTT
CASSPGTSSTDTQYF
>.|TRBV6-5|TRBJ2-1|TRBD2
TGTGCCAGCAGGCGGGAGGGCCTGGTTATTGAGCAGTTCTTC
CASRREGLVIEQFF
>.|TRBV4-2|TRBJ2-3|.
TGTGCCAGCAGCCATTCATCCACAGATACGCAGTATTTT
CASSHSSTDTQYF
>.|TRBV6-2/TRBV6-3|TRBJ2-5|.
TGTGCCAGCAGTTACCCCTCCTCCGGGGTACAAGAGACCCAGTACTTC
CASSYPSSGVQETQYF
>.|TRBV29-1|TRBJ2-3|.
TGCAGCGTCCGGAGTCCGGACACCCGCACAGATACGCAGTATTTT
CSVRSPDTRTDTQYF